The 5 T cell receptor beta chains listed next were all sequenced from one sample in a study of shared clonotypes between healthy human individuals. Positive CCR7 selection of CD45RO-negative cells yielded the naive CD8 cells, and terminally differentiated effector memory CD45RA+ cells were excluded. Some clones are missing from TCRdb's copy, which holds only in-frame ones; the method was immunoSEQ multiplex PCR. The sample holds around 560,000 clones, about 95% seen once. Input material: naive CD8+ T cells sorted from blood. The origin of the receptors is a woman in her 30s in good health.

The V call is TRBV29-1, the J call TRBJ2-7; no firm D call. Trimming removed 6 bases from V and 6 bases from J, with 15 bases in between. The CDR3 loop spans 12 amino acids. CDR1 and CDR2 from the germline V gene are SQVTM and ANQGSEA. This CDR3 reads CSVALAVREQYF. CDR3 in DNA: TGCAGCGTCGCATTAGCAGTACGCGAGCAGTACTTC.

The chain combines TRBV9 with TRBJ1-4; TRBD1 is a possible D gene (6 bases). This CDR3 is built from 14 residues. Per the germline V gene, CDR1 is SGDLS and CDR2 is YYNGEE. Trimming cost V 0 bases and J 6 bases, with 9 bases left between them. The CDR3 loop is CASSVDRADEKLFF. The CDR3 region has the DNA TGTGCCAGCAGCGTAGACAGGGCCGATGAAAAACTGTTTTTT.

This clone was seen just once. Here the CDR3 DNA reads TGTGCCAGTAGTATAGTTGTGAGCTCCTACAATGAGCAGTTCTTC. Residues: CASSIVVSSYNEQFF. The rearrangement joins TRBV19 to TRBJ2-1; D unresolved. CDR1 LNHDA and CDR2 SQIVND come from the germline V gene (reference sequence). This CDR3 spans 15 amino acids. Deletions cut 1 base from V and 0 bases from J, with 7 bases between.

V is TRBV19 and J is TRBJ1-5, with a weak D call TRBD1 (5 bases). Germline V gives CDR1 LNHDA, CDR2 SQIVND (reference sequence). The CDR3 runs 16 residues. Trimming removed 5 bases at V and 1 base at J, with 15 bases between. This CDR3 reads CASSAEWGTSNQPQHF. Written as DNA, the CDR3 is TGTGCCAGTAGTGCTGAATGGGGGACGAGCAATCAGCCCCAGCATTTT.

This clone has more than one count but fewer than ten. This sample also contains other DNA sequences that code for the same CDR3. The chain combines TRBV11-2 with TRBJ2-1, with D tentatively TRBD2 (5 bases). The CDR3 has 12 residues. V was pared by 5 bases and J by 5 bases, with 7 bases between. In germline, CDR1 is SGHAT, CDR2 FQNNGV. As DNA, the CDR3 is TGTGCCAGCAGCCTCGGGAACAATGAGCAGTTCTTC. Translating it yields CASSLGNNEQFF. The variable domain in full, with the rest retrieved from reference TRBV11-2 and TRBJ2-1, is EAGVAQSPRYKIIEKRQSVAFWCNPISGHATLYWYQQILGQGPKLLIQFQNNGVVDDSQLPKDRFSAERLKGVDSTLKIQPAKLEDSAVYLCASSLGNNEQFFGPGTRLTVL.